This T cell receptor (beta chain) was recorded in a study of shared clonotypes between healthy human individuals. Measured with immunoSEQ multiplex PCR; TCRdb has only the in-frame clones, and not every one. Among about 480,000 clones listed, 79% were seen once. The trim removed 7 bases at V and 5 bases at J, leaving 7 bases unmatched. Germline assignment: CDR1 MNHEY and CDR2 SVGAGI. The CDR3 length is 14 residues. The source material was PBMCs. The receptor was derived from a woman in her 40s in good health. Some clones in this sample may be carry-over from other donors' samples. The V gene is TRBV6-5, the J gene TRBJ1-3, with 8 bases matching TRBD1. The CDR3 DNA reads TGTGCCAGCAAGGTGGGGACAGGTAGAAACACCATATATTTT. It codes for CASKVGTGRNTIYF.